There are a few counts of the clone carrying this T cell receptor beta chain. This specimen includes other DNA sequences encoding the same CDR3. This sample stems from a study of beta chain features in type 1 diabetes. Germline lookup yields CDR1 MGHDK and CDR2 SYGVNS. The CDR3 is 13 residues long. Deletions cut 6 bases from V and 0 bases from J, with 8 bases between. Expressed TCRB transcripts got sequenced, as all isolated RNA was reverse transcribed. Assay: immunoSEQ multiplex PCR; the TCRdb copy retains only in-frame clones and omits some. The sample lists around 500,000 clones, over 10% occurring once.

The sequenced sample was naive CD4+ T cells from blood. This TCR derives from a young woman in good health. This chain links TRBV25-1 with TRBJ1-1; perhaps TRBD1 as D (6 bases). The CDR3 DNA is TGTGCCAGCAGAGGACAGCTGAACACTGAAGCTTTCTTT. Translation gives CASRGQLNTEAFF. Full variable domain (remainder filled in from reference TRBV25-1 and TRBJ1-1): EADIYQTPRYLVIGTGKKITLECSQTMGHDKMYWYQQDPGMELHLIHYSYGVNSTEKGDLSSESTVSRIRTEHFPLTLESARPSHTSQYLCASRGQLNTEAFFGQGTRLTVV.